This T cell receptor (beta chain) was captured by sequencing in a study of cytomegalovirus exposure and HLA in healthy donors. Study observations and caveats: There were several of the most significant clusters that appeared linked to common viral pathogens in a later analysis. Among donors in an Asian-associated ancestry cluster, a later analysis reportedly found fewer N-insertions than the roughly 650-donor mean.

As concerns this clone: Its antigen is undetermined.

The CDR3 contains 13 residues. V was pared by 8 bases and J by 2 bases, with 9 bases between. Germline CDR1 and CDR2: MDHEN and SYDVKM. It was healthy bone marrow donors who served as donors. There were likely unrecorded immune exposures, though donors were nominally healthy when sampled. The study ran its PCR with 60 Vbeta and 13 Jbeta primers. Profiled with immunoSEQ multiplex PCR; TCRdb holds only in-frame clones, not every one. The sample consists of 120,000 to 150,000 clones, over 60% of them appearing once. The origin of this receptor is a man aged 35-49 years in good health and CMV-seronegative. The chain uses TRBV28 and TRBJ2-2; TRBD1 might be the D (5 bases). Sequenced material: PBMCs. Here the CDR3 DNA reads TGTGCCAGCGATGGGGCTAACACCGGGGAGCTGTTTTTT. As protein: CASDGANTGELFF.